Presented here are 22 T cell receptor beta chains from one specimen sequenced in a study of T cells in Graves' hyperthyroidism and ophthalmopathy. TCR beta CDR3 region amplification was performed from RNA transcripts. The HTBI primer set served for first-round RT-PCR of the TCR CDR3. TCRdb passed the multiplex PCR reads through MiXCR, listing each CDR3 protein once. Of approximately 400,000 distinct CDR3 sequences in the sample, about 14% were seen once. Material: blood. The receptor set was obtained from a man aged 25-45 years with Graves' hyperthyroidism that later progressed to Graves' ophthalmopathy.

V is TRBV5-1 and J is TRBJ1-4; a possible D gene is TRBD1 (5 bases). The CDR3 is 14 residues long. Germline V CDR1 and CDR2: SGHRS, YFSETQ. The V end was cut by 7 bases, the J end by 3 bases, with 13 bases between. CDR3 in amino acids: CASSQGGANEKLFF. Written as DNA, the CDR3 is TGCGCCAGCTCGCAGGGTGGGGCTAATGAAAAACTGTTTTTT.

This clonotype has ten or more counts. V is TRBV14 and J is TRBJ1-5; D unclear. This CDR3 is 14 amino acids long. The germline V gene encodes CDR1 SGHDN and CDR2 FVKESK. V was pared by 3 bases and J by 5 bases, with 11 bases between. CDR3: CASSHDSFYQPQHF. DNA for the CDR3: TGTGCCAGCAGCCATGACTCATTCTATCAGCCCCAGCATTTT.

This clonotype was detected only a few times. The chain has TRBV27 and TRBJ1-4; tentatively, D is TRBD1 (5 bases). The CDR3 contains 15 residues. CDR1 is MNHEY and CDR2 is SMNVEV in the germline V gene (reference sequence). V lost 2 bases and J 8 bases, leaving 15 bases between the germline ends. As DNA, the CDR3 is TGTGCCAGCAGTTTAAGTAAGGACGGGGGGGAAAAACTGTTTTTT. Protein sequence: CASSLSKDGGEKLFF.

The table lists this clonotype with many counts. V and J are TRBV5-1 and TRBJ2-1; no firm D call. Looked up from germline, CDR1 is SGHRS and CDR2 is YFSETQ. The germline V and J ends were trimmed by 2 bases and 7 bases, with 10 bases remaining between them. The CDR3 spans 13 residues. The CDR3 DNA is TGCGCCAGCAGCTTATATTGGGGTAATGAGCAGTTCTTC. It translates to CASSLYWGNEQFF.

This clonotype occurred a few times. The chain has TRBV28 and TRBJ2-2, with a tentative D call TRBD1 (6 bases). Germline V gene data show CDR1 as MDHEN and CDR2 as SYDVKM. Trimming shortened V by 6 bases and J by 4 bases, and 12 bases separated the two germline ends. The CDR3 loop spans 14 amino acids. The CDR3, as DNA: TGTGCCAGCAGAACAACAGGGTCCACCGGGGAGCTGTTTTTT. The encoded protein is CASRTTGSTGELFF.

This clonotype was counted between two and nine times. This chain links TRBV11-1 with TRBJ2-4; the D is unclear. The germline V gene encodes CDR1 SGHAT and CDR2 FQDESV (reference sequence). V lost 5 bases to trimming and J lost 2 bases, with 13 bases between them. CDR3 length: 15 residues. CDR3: CASSEAQWTKNIQYF. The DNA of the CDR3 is TGTGCCAGCAGCGAAGCTCAGTGGACCAAAAACATTCAGTACTTC. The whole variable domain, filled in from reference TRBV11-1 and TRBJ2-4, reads EAEVAQSPRYKITEKSQAVAFWCDPISGHATLYWYRQILGQGPELLVQFQDESVVDDSQLPKDRFSAERLKGVDSTLKIQPAELGDSAMYLCASSEAQWTKNIQYFGAGTRLSVL.

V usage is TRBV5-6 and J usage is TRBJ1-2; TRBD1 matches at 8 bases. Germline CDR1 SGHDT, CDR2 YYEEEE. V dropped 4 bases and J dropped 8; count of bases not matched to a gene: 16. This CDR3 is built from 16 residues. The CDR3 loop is CASSQAGTGDLGGYTF. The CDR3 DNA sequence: TGTGCCAGCAGCCAGGCCGGGACAGGAGACCTGGGCGGCTACACCTTC. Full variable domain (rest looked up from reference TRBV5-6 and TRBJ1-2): DAGVTQSPTHLIKTRGQQVTLRCSPKSGHDTVSWYQQALGQGPQFIFQYYEEEERQRGNFPDRFSGHQFPNYSSELNVNALLLGDSALYLCASSQAGTGDLGGYTFGSGTRLTVV.

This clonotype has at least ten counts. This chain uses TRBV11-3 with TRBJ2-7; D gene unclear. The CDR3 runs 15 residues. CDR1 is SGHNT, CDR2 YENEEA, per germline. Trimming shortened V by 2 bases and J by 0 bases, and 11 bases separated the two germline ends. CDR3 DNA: TGTGCCAGCAGCTTATCGCCGGTCCCCTCCTACGAGCAGTACTTC. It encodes CASSLSPVPSYEQYF.

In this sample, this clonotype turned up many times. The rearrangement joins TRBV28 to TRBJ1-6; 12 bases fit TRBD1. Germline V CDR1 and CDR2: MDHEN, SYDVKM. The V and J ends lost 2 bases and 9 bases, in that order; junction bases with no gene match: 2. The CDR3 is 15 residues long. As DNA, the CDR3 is TGTGCCAGCAGTTTACGGGACAGGGGGCTTTCACCCCTCCACTTT. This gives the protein CASSLRDRGLSPLHF.

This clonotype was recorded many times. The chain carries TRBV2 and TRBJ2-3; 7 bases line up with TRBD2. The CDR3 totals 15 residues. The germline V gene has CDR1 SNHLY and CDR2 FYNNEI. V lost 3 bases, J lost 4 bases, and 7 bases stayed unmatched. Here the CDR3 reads CASSEERGKSDTQYF. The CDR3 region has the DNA TGTGCCAGCAGTGAGGAGCGGGGTAAATCAGATACGCAGTATTTT.

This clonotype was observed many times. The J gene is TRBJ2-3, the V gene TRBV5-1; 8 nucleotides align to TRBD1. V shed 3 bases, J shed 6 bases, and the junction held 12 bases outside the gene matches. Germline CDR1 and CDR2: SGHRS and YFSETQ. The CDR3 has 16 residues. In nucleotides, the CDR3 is TGCGCCAGCAGCTCCCGACAGGGGAGGCAGGGGGATACGCAGTATTTT. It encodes CASSSRQGRQGDTQYF.

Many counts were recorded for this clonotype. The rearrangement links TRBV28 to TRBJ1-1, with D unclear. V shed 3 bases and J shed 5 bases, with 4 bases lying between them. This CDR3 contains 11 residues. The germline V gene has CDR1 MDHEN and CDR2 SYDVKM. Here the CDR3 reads CASSFGTEAFF. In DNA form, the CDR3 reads TGTGCCAGCAGTTTCGGTACTGAAGCTTTCTTT.

CDR3 region: CASSPPEETQYF. CDR3 DNA: TGCGCCAGCAGCCCACCGGAAGAGACCCAGTACTTC. The chain is built from TRBV5-1 and TRBJ2-5; no firm D call. Germline CDR1 is SGHRS and CDR2 is YFSETQ. CDR3 length: 12 residues. Trimming shortened V by 4 bases and J by 3 bases, and 7 bases separated the two germline ends. Full variable domain (outside the CDR3, taken from reference TRBV5-1 and TRBJ2-5): KAGVTQTPRYLIKTRGQQVTLSCSPISGHRSVSWYQQTPGQGLQFLFEYFSETQRNKGNFPGRFSGRQFSNSRSEMNVSTLELGDSALYLCASSPPEETQYFGPGTRLLVL.

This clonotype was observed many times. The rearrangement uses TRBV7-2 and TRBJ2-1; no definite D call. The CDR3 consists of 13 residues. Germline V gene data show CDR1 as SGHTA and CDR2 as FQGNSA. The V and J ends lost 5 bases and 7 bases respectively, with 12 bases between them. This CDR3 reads CASSLSLLNEQFF. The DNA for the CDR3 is TGTGCCAGCAGCCTAAGTCTGCTGAATGAGCAGTTCTTC.

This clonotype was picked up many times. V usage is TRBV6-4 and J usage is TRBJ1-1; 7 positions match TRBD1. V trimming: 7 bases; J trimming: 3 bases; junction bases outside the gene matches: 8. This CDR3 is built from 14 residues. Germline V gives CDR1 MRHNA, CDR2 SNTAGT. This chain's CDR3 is CASIPNRGDTEAFF. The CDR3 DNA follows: TGTGCCAGCATCCCAAACAGGGGAGACACTGAAGCTTTCTTT.

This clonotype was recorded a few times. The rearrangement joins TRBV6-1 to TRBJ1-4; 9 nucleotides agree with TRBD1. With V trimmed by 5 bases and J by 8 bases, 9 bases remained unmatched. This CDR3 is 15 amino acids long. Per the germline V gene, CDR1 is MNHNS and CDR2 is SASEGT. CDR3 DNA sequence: TGTGCCAGCAGTACCCCCGGGACAGGGACGGAAAAACTGTTTTTT. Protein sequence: CASSTPGTGTEKLFF.

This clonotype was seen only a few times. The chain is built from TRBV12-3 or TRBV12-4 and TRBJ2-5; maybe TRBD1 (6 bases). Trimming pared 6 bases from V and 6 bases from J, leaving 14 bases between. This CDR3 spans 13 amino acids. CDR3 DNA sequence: TGTGCCAGCAGGCGACAGGACTGGCAGACCCAGTACTTC. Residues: CASRRQDWQTQYF.

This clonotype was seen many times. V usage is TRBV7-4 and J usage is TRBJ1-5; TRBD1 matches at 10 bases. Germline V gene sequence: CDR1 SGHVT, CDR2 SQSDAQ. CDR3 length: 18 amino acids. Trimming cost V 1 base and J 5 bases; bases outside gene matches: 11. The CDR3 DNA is TGTGCCAGCAGCTTAGACCTCCCGACAGGGGGCATTTATCAGCCCCAGCATTTT. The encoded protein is CASSLDLPTGGIYQPQHF.

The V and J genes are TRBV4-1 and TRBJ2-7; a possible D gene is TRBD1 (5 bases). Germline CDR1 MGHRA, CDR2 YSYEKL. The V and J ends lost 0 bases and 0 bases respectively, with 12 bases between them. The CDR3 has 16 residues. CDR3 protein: CASSQEAQGPSYEQYF. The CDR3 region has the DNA TGCGCCAGCAGCCAAGAAGCGCAGGGTCCCTCCTACGAGCAGTACTTC.

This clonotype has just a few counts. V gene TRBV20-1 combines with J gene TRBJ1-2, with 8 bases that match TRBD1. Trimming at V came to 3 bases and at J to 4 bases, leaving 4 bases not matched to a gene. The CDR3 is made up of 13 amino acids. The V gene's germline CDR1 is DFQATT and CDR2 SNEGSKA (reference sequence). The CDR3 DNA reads TGCAGTGCTAGGGACAGGGAGGTCTATGGCTACACCTTC. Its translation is CSARDREVYGYTF.

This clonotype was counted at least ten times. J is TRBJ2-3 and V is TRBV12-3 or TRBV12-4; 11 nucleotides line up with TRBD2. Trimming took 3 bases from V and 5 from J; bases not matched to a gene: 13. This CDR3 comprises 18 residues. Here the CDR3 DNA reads TGTGCCAGCAGTTTCCTAATAGCGGGGGGGATTGGTAAAGATACGCAGTATTTT. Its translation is CASSFLIAGGIGKDTQYF.

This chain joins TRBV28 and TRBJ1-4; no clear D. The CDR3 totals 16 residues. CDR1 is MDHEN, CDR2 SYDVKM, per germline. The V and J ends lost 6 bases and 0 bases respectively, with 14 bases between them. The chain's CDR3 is CASSLGLAATNEKLFF. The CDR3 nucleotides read TGTGCCAGCAGCCTGGGTTTGGCTGCAACTAATGAAAAACTGTTTTTT.